The text below deals with one TCR beta chain. This sample is drawn from a study of T cell changes during pregnancy in multiple sclerosis. TCRdb keeps only in-frame clones here, not all; method: immunoSEQ multiplex PCR. The data contain some 64,000 clones, around 92% of them singletons. The V gene's germline CDR1 is MNHEY and CDR2 SMNVEV (reference sequence). The CDR3 loop spans 14 amino acids. V shed 8 bases, J shed 8 bases, and the junction held 13 bases outside the gene matches. The clonotype originates from a female donor with multiple sclerosis, enrolled in a pregnancy study. This material consisted of peripheral blood, taken in the first trimester of pregnancy. The genes are TRBV27 and TRBJ2-3; 7 bases are shared with TRBD2. The CDR3 loop is CASGGDGWVSTQYF. The DNA for the CDR3 is TGTGCCAGCGGGGGGGACGGATGGGTCAGTACGCAGTATTTT.